A single T cell receptor beta chain is shown here with its context. There are 15 residues in the CDR3. V was trimmed by 7 bases and J by 3 bases, leaving 15 bases between them. CDR1 and CDR2 from the germline V gene are SNHLY and FYNNEI. The source of the sample is a study of blood T cell repertoires in COVID-19. Here immunoSEQ multiplex PCR was the method, and the copy in TCRdb shows in-frame clones only, minus some. The table lists 150,000 or so clones, around nine tenths of them singletons. The source is a man aged 55 to 70 with COVID-19, enrolled during active disease. The rearrangement uses TRBV2 and TRBJ2-2; perhaps TRBD1 as D (7 bases). The sequenced sample consisted of peripheral blood. The CDR3 nucleotides read TGTGCCAGCACCAGGAGCAGGGGGGACACCGGGGAGCTGTTTTTT. This gives the protein CASTRSRGDTGELFF.